The present TCR beta chain was sequenced within a study of T cell clones after liver transplantation. Method: immunoSEQ multiplex PCR; TCRdb's copy keeps in-frame clones and lacks some. The sample gives tens of thousands of clones, about 80% of which show up once; 0.65% to 0.85% is in the top ten. Overall study findings and caveats: Graft donor-reactive T cells possibly entered the graft instead of undergoing deletion.

The CDR3 runs 18 residues. Trimming stripped 0 bases from V and 0 bases from J, with 17 bases between. Per the germline V gene, CDR1 is SGHTA and CDR2 is FQGNSA. To note about this clone: Its antigen is currently unknown.

Sequences were derived from CD4+ T cells from blood, sampled 12 months after liver transplant. This TCR was recovered from a human patient who received a liver transplant. The graft donor may account for some of the T cells. The J gene is TRBJ1-2, the V gene TRBV7-2; no definite D call. The DNA of the CDR3 is TGTGCCAGCAGCTTAGCGAGGAGCAGGCGGACTGCTAACTATGGCTACACCTTC. Amino acids: CASSLARSRRTANYGYTF.